A selection of T cell receptor beta chains follows, all from one sample in a study of blood T cell repertoires in COVID-19. Assay used: immunoSEQ multiplex PCR; TCRdb lists only in-frame clones, some missing. The table lists under 450,000 clones, just over 90% of them singletons, with roughly 0.9% in the top ten. What was sequenced was PBMCs or T cells enriched from blood (not recorded which). These receptors came from a woman in her thirties or forties who had been exposed to COVID-19. CDR3s include the opening cysteine and the closing phenylalanine or tryptophan. D genes are given only for firm matches. A row's size may be missing; if present it is once, few, many or a size class.

d_gene	abundance	j_gene	v_gene	CDR3aa	CDR3nt
TRBD2	NA	TRBJ2-5	TRBV19	CASTPSLAGDTETQYF	TGTGCCAGTACCCCGTCACTAGCGGGAGATACAGAGACCCAGTACTTC
NA	NA	TRBJ1-4	TRBV2	CASRVDQLTNEKLFF	TGTGCCAGCCGGGTGGATCAGTTAACTAATGAAAAACTGTTTTTT
NA	NA	TRBJ2-2	TRBV27	CASSLSQQGGTGELFF	TGTGCCAGCAGTTTATCACAGCAGGGTGGCACCGGGGAGCTGTTTTTT
NA	NA	TRBJ2-2	TRBV9	CASSVAKVGGFTGELFF	TGTGCCAGCAGCGTAGCCAAGGTGGGGGGATTCACCGGGGAGCTGTTTTTT
NA	NA	TRBJ1-2	TRBV7-3	CASSPGGTYGYTF	TGTGCCAGCAGCCCCGGCGGGACCTATGGCTACACCTTC
NA	NA	TRBJ1-3	TRBV12-3/TRBV12-4	CASRRRGNTIYF	TGTGCCAGCAGGCGCAGGGGTAACACCATATATTTT
TRBD2	NA	TRBJ2-7	TRBV5-1	CASRFWGGEYEQYF	TGCGCCAGCAGATTTTGGGGAGGGGAGTACGAGCAGTACTTC
NA	once	TRBJ1-2	TRBV5-6	CAGHRLGGGAYGYTF	TGTGCCGGACACCGCCTCGGGGGGGGTGCTTATGGCTACACCTTC
NA	NA	TRBJ2-3	TRBV21-1	CASLWRDRGVYTQYF	TGTGCCAGCCTTTGGAGGGACAGGGGAGTGTATACGCAGTATTTT
TRBD2	NA	TRBJ2-3	TRBV2	CASRKRGGGTDTQYF	TGTGCCAGCAGGAAGCGGGGGGGCGGGACAGATACGCAGTATTTT
TRBD1	NA	TRBJ2-5	TRBV7-9	CASSLRDRIRETQYF	TGTGCCAGCAGCTTAAGGGACAGGATTAGAGAGACCCAGTACTTC
TRBD1	once	TRBJ2-7	TRBV9	CASSAGQGDEQYF	TGTGCCAGCAGCGCCGGACAGGGTGATGAGCAGTACTTC
NA	NA	TRBJ2-2	TRBV2	CASSILGSTGELFF	TGTGCCAGCAGTATCTTGGGGAGTACCGGGGAGCTGTTTTTT
TRBD1	NA	TRBJ2-7	TRBV5-1	CASSRTGAYEQYF	TGCGCCAGCAGCCGCACAGGGGCCTACGAGCAGTACTTC